Below are 6 T cell receptor beta chains sequenced from a single sample in a study of shared clonotypes between healthy human individuals. Method: immunoSEQ multiplex PCR; TCRdb's copy keeps in-frame clones and lacks some. The table has about 1,900,000 clones, about 95% seen once. Terminally differentiated effector memory CD45RA+ cells were left out of the naive CD8 fraction, which was CD45RO-negative and positively selected for CCR7. Sequencing input: naive CD8+ T cells sorted from blood. Receptors were obtained from a man younger than 35 in good health.

The chain recombines TRBV20-1 with TRBJ2-1; D is ambiguous. Trimming removed 1 base at V and 10 bases at J, with 8 bases between. CDR1 is DFQATT, CDR2 SNEGSKA, per germline (reference sequence). CDR3 length: 11 residues. The CDR3 DNA reads as TGCAGTGCTAGAGTAGGGAAGGAGCAGTTCTTC. Protein product: CSARVGKEQFF.

The chain couples TRBV6-5 to TRBJ1-1, with D maybe TRBD1 (6 bases). Deletions cut 2 bases from V and 3 bases from J, with 13 bases between. Per the germline V gene, CDR1 is MNHEY and CDR2 is SVGAGI. The CDR3 has 15 amino acids. As DNA, the CDR3 is TGTGCCAGCAGTTACCGGGGGGGCGCTTACACTGAAGCTTTCTTT. The encoded protein is CASSYRGGAYTEAFF.

The CDR3 DNA reads as TGTGCCAGCAGCGCCCGGTCGGACCTTGAAGCTTTCTTT. Protein sequence: CASSARSDLEAFF. The chain uses TRBV9 and TRBJ1-1, with unresolved D. V was clipped by 3 bases and J by 7 bases, with 13 bases between them. Germline V gene data show CDR1 as SGDLS and CDR2 as YYNGEE. This CDR3 contains 13 residues.

The genes are TRBV5-3 and TRBJ1-1, with D perhaps matching TRBD1 (5 bases). TRBV5-3 is an open reading frame, and its role is uncertain. This CDR3 has 12 amino acids. V shed 5 bases and J shed 0 bases, with 5 bases lying between them. CDR3 protein: CARRGVNTEAFF. The CDR3 coding sequence is TGTGCCAGAAGGGGGGTGAACACTGAAGCTTTCTTT.

The genes are TRBV6-1 and TRBJ2-3; D tentatively fits TRBD1 or TRBD2 (5 bases each). Germline V CDR1 and CDR2: MNHNS, SASEGT. The CDR3 runs 14 residues. The V end lost 7 bases, the J end lost 0 bases, and 11 bases lay between the germline ends. The CDR3 DNA is TGTGCCAGCAATATGAGGGGAAGCACAGATACGCAGTATTTT. It translates to CASNMRGSTDTQYF.

The chain has TRBV7-9 and TRBJ2-3; 10 bases agree with TRBD2. J gave up 2 bases and V 5 bases, and 7 bases lay outside the gene matches. The CDR3 is 16 amino acids. Germline lookup yields CDR1 SEHNR and CDR2 FQNEAQ (reference sequence). CDR3 DNA sequence: TGTGCCAGCAGCACTTTTAGCGGGGGGACCACAGATACGCAGTATTTT. This encodes CASSTFSGGTTDTQYF.